Sequencing of this TCR beta chain was carried out in a study of blood T cell repertoires in COVID-19. Libraries were prepared by immunoSEQ multiplex PCR; TCRdb keeps only in-frame clonotypes and omits some of them. The sample carries about 100,000 clones, 84% recorded once. This TCR was recovered from a human donor in a cohort sampled during active COVID-19. The sequenced sample consisted of peripheral blood.

DNA of the CDR3: TGTGCCAGCAGCTTAGATAGACAGGGGCGCGAGCAGTACTTC. This codes for CASSLDRQGREQYF. V is TRBV11-3 and J is TRBJ2-7; 8 nucleotides align to TRBD1. CDR3 length equals 14 residues. Looked up from germline, CDR1 is SGHNT and CDR2 is YENEEA. J gave up 6 bases and V 0 bases, and 4 bases lay outside the gene matches.